A selection of T cell receptor beta chains follows, all from one sample in a study of blood T cell repertoires in COVID-19. Libraries were prepared by immunoSEQ multiplex PCR; TCRdb keeps only in-frame clonotypes and omits some of them. This sample has about 200,000 clones, with 85% found just once. The sequenced material came from peripheral blood. These receptors all stem from a woman in her seventies with COVID-19, enrolled during active disease. Both conserved end residues are trimmed from each CDR3.

V gene: TRBV27; CDR3 protein: ASSFAGQIYGYT
V gene: TRBV27; CDR3 protein: ASSLRLGTSGGSYEQY
V gene: TRBV7-2; CDR3 protein: ASSGDFQGDTQY
V gene: TRBV9; CDR3 protein: ASSVGGSQVLGNTIY
V gene: TRBV19; CDR3 protein: ASSRRPGGNEQF
V gene: TRBV6-6; CDR3 protein: ASSLRGEADTQY
V gene: TRBV7-2; CDR3 protein: ASSQRGGTGGETQY
V gene: TRBV3-1/TRBV3-2; CDR3 protein: ASSHTGGSYGYT
V gene: TRBV2; CDR3 protein: ASTGSANEKLF
V gene: TRBV11-3; CDR3 protein: ASSLSDTSGELF
V gene: TRBV27; CDR3 protein: ASRPGTAYEQY
V gene: TRBV5-4; CDR3 protein: ASSLGGRLNTGELF
V gene: TRBV7-8; CDR3 protein: ASSLDRGQANQPQH
V gene: TRBV7-9; CDR3 protein: ASSPIRTGDGYT
V gene: TRBV5-6; CDR3 protein: ASSLERGANQPQH
V gene: TRBV7-3; CDR3 protein: ASSLRNRTGENPGELF
V gene: TRBV27; CDR3 protein: ASWTGVIYNEQF
V gene: TRBV9; CDR3 protein: ASSVSPDREKLF
V gene: TRBV3-1/TRBV3-2; CDR3 protein: ASSQSGGAVYEQY
V gene: TRBV6-6; CDR3 protein: ASSYDRQGDIYGYT
V gene: TRBV14; CDR3 protein: ASRNRGADSPLH
V gene: TRBV6-2/TRBV6-3; CDR3 protein: ASSYFMGQRSYEQY
V gene: TRBV10-3; CDR3 protein: VRSQQGDDYTEAF
V gene: TRBV6-6; CDR3 protein: ASSYSELTGGYT
V gene: TRBV18; CDR3 protein: ASSKTAYSSHSNQPQH
V gene: TRBV27; CDR3 protein: ASSPGVEGNTIY
V gene: TRBV18; CDR3 protein: ASSPAGDEQY
V gene: TRBV4-3; CDR3 protein: ASSQGTLTVETQY
V gene: TRBV19; CDR3 protein: ASSMGTSMNTGELF
V gene: TRBV15; CDR3 protein: ATSRDHLASGHEQY
V gene: TRBV7-2; CDR3 protein: ASSFQGFPNEQF
V gene: TRBV2; CDR3 protein: ASSDRGIQGLNTEAF
V gene: TRBV11-2; CDR3 protein: ASSSGGGDRVSYNEQF
V gene: TRBV12-3/TRBV12-4; CDR3 protein: ASNVEYSPLH
V gene: TRBV11-2; CDR3 protein: ASSPLDRKGTYEQY
V gene: TRBV3-1/TRBV3-2; CDR3 protein: ASSRVDRAPEAF
V gene: TRBV5-6; CDR3 protein: ASSHSITALDRSHYEQY
V gene: TRBV2; CDR3 protein: ASSPPKRTGRTEAF
V gene: TRBV18; CDR3 protein: ASSLGLAGVSYEQY
V gene: TRBV11-2; CDR3 protein: ASSSHPLAGGSTDTQY
V gene: TRBV11-1; CDR3 protein: ASSLAGGSGANVLT
V gene: TRBV19; CDR3 protein: ASSIWGQGGNQPQH
V gene: TRBV1; CDR3 protein: TSSQGGGERMGYNEQF
V gene: TRBV7-2; CDR3 protein: ASSRQGPNYGYT
V gene: TRBV19; CDR3 protein: ASSPRPDSSGNTIY
V gene: TRBV7-3; CDR3 protein: ASSLTSSQATGELF
V gene: TRBV19; CDR3 protein: ASSTGYTVNTEAF
V gene: TRBV12-3/TRBV12-4; CDR3 protein: ASSLSGEDTQY
V gene: TRBV19; CDR3 protein: ASSTYSGTAYQPQH
V gene: TRBV18; CDR3 protein: ASSPPVLAGDQF
V gene: TRBV2; CDR3 protein: ASGVGQGGTGELF
V gene: TRBV6-5; CDR3 protein: ASSPGQGAYQPQH
V gene: TRBV5-1; CDR3 protein: ASSLGPLGNGAGEQF
V gene: TRBV19; CDR3 protein: ASSGGRSSYEQY
V gene: TRBV13; CDR3 protein: ASSSRRTSGGVRNEQF
V gene: TRBV24-1; CDR3 protein: ATSPGGSSYNEQF
V gene: TRBV5-5; CDR3 protein: ASSLAGTLATNEKLF
V gene: TRBV2; CDR3 protein: ASSTGETQY
V gene: TRBV5-8; CDR3 protein: ASSGVGGLHSPLH
V gene: TRBV18; CDR3 protein: ASSPTGSSQPQH